The 27 T cell receptor beta chains presented below share a single source sample, sequenced in a study of tissue T cells after allogeneic stem cell transplantation. The time point is: mouse harvest day 7 after allogeneic transplant. The graft held 10^6 splenic CD5+ T cells and 10^7 T-cell-depleted bone marrow cells. Method: immunoSEQ multiplex PCR; TCRdb's copy keeps in-frame clones and lacks some. The data show some 10,000 clones, less than 45% seen once. Sequencing was performed on skin. The receptors derive from a female BALB/c mouse given C57BL/6 T cells with graft-versus-host disease after an allogeneic hematopoietic cell transplant.

As to this clone: All gene names here are mouse names. The sequence runs out 1 residue before the end of the CDR3; the remainder is reconstructed from the germline J gene. The rearrangement joins TRBV3 to TRBJ1-2; D is perhaps TRBD1 (5 bases). CDR1 is SNHLY, CDR2 FYNGKV, per germline (reference sequence). This CDR3 has 13 amino acids. The germline V and J ends were trimmed by 6 bases and 1 base, with 9 bases remaining between them. CDR3 sequence: CASRPDRNSDYTF. The CDR3 bases that were read are TGTGCCAGCAGACCCGACAGAAACTCCGACTACACC. Filled out from reference TRBV3 and TRBJ1-2, the complete variable domain reads GPKVLQIPSHQIIDMGQMVTLNCDPVSNHLYFYWYKQILGQQMEFLVNFYNGKVMEKSKLFKDQFSVERPDGSYFTLKIQPTALEDSAVYFCASRPDRNSDYTFGSGTRLLVI.

In the case of this clone: Here the gene names and germline are mouse. The sequence runs out 1 residue before the end of the CDR3; the remainder is reconstructed from the germline J gene. V is TRBV26 and J is TRBJ1-1; D is unresolved. Trimming shortened V by 6 bases and J by 3 bases, and 11 bases separated the two germline ends. The germline gives CDR1 KGHPV, CDR2 FQNQEV (reference sequence). This CDR3 comprises 13 residues. CDR3 residues: CASRVGMDTEVFF. The DNA read from the CDR3 is TGTGCCAGCAGGGTGGGTATGGACACAGAAGTCTTC.

As for this clone: Mouse gene names apply. The CDR3 end falls 1 residue outside the read, so it is completed with the germline J gene. The chain is built from TRBV26 and TRBJ2-2; no definite D call. V was trimmed by 3 bases and J by 0 bases, leaving 2 bases between them. There are 13 residues in the CDR3. Germline assignment: CDR1 KGHPV and CDR2 FQNQEV (reference sequence). Here the CDR3 reads CASSLANTGQLYF. The covered CDR3 bases are TGTGCCAGCAGTCTTGCAAACACCGGGCAGCTCTAC.

As regards this clone: All gene names here are mouse names. This chain's CDR3 is CARTFNQDTQYF. Partial CDR3 DNA: TGTGCCAGGACTTTTAACCAAGACACCCAGTAC. The rearrangement joins TRBV5 to TRBJ2-5, with D uncertain. The read falls 1 residue short of the CDR3 end, and the missing part is taken from the germline J gene. The germline V gene has CDR1 LGHNA and CDR2 YNLKQL (reference sequence). V lost 9 bases and J lost 0, with 7 bases in between. CDR3 length: 12 residues.

As regards this clone: Genes and germline come from the mouse. Coverage ceases 1 residue before the CDR3 finishes, and the germline J gene fills in the end. The J gene is TRBJ2-4, the V gene TRBV15; 7 bases line up with TRBD2. V shed 6 bases and J 0 bases; nucleotides not matched to a gene: 0. This CDR3 region has 13 residues. Germline V gene sequence: CDR1 SGHND, CDR2 FRSKSL. The part of the CDR3 DNA that was read is TGTGCCAGCAGCTGGGGGAGTCAAAACACCTTGTAC. Its protein is CASSWGSQNTLY. The full CDR3 sequence reads CASSWGSQNTLYF.

This clone is judged medium-sized (0.01 to 0.1%). Germline and genes: mouse. The sequenced CDR3 bases are TGTGCTAGCAGTAGAGATGGGGGGCCCTCAAACACCGGGCAGCTCTAC. Translated, it gives CASSRDGGPSNTGQLY. The CDR3, in full, reads CASSRDGGPSNTGQLYF. The J gene is TRBJ2-2, the V gene TRBV17; possible D gene TRBD2, 7 bases. The read ends 1 residue shy of where the CDR3 ends; the end is completed using the germline J gene. Trimming stripped 0 bases from V and 0 bases from J, with 11 bases between. CDR1 is MNHDT and CDR2 is YYDKIL in the germline V gene. This CDR3 region has 17 residues.

About this clone: Mouse names are used for the genes. The read comes to an end 1 residue before the CDR3 does, leaving the germline J gene to fill in the end. The chain couples TRBV2 to TRBJ2-4; 9 nucleotides agree with TRBD1. CDR3 length: 15 residues. CDR1 is LGHNA, CDR2 YSYQKL, per germline. Losses at the gene ends were 3 bases for V and 7 bases for J; bases not matched to a gene: 8. CDR3 sequence reads: CASSHGQGKQDTLYF. The part of the CDR3 DNA that was read is TGTGCCAGCAGCCATGGACAGGGGAAGCAGGACACCTTGTAC.

This clone has a handful of counts. Germline and genes: mouse. The read falls 1 residue short of the CDR3 end, and the missing part is taken from the germline J gene. V gene TRBV14 combines with J gene TRBJ2-5; D is possibly TRBD1 (5 bases). V lost 5 bases, J lost 0 bases, and 7 bases lay in between. This CDR3 is 13 amino acids long. Germline assignment: CDR1 SGHDT and CDR2 FRDEAV. CDR3 DNA, as far as it was read: TGTGCCAGCAGCCCAGGGAACCAAGACACCCAGTAC. Encoded protein: CASSPGNQDTQY. The whole CDR3 region reads CASSPGNQDTQYF.

This clone has a handful of counts. Gene names denote mouse genes. The read terminates 1 residue ahead of where the CDR3 ends, so the germline J gene completes it. V is TRBV24 and J is TRBJ2-1, with 10 bases matching TRBD2. CDR1 is KGHTA, CDR2 FRNEEI, per germline. After removal of 10 bases from V and 1 base from J, the junction contained 4 bases not matched to a gene. This CDR3 contains 14 residues. Partial CDR3 DNA: TGTGCCACAGGACTGGGGGTCAACTATGCTGAGCAGTTC. Its protein is CATGLGVNYAEQF. The CDR3 as a whole reads CATGLGVNYAEQFF.

As to this clone: Mouse gene names and germline throughout. The sequenced fragment ends 1 residue before the CDR3 boundary, so the rest is inferred from the germline J gene. This same CDR3 is encoded by further DNA sequences in the sample. V gene TRBV26 combines with J gene TRBJ2-7; the D is unclear. V lost 0 bases to trimming and J lost 4 bases, with 4 bases between them. This CDR3 contains 12 residues. Germline V gene data show CDR1 as KGHPV and CDR2 as FQNQEV (reference sequence). The chain's CDR3 is CASSLSQYEQYF. The DNA read from the CDR3 is TGTGCCAGCAGTCTGTCGCAGTATGAACAGTAC.

As to this clone: The gene symbols are mouse symbols. From the germline J gene comes the end of the CDR3, since the read stops 1 residue before it. The gene calls are TRBV26 and TRBJ2-3; 9 positions agree with TRBD2. This CDR3 contains 15 residues. CDR1 is KGHPV and CDR2 is FQNQEV in the germline V gene (reference sequence). V was clipped by 5 bases and J by 0 bases; unmatched bases: 3. CDR3: CASSDWGSSAETLYF. The DNA read from the CDR3 is TGTGCCAGCAGTGACTGGGGGTCTAGTGCAGAAACGCTGTAT.

For this clone: Here the gene names and germline are mouse. The read comes to an end 1 residue before the CDR3 does, leaving the germline J gene to fill in the end. V is TRBV26 and J is TRBJ2-4, with TRBD1 matching 8 bases. The CDR3 loop spans 14 amino acids. Per germline, CDR1 KGHPV and CDR2 FQNQEV (reference sequence). J gave up 0 bases and V 7 bases, and 3 bases lay outside the gene matches. CDR3 DNA (partial): TGTGCCAGCACAGGGGGCCCTAGTCAAAACACCTTGTAC. It is translated as CASTGGPSQNTLY. The entire CDR3 sequence reads CASTGGPSQNTLYF.

About this clone: The germline and genes are mouse ones. The CDR3 end is not reached by the read, which stops 1 residue before it; the germline J gene fills it in. The gene calls are TRBV12-2 and TRBJ1-3, with TRBD1 identical over 7 bases. The CDR3 totals 15 residues. Trimming at V came to 0 bases and at J to 2 bases, leaving 3 bases not matched to a gene. The germline V gene encodes CDR1 SGHLS and CDR2 HYDKME. Partial CDR3 DNA: TGTGCCAGCTCTCTCGAGCAGGGGGCTGGAAATACGCTCTAT. This codes for CASSLEQGAGNTLY. The full CDR3 is CASSLEQGAGNTLYF.

Concerning this clone itself: Genes here carry mouse names. The CDR3 end lies 1 residue beyond the end of the read and is filled in from the germline J gene. J is TRBJ1-3 and V is TRBV26, with D unresolved. The CDR3 covers 14 residues. Trimming pared 2 bases from V and 0 bases from J, leaving 5 bases between. In germline, CDR1 is KGHPV, CDR2 FQNQEV (reference sequence). Incomplete CDR3 DNA: TGTGCCAGCAGTCTGAACCTTTCTGGAAATACGCTCTAT. Its translation is CASSLNLSGNTLY. The CDR3, in full, reads CASSLNLSGNTLYF.

On this clone: Gene names are mouse gene names. The CDR3 extends 1 residue past the end of the read, so its final part is completed from the germline J gene. The chain links TRBV12-1 to TRBJ1-2; no clear D. Germline lookup yields CDR1 SGHSN and CDR2 HYEKVE. The CDR3 is 16 residues long. V dropped 0 bases and J dropped 0 bases, with 13 bases sitting between them. Here the CDR3 reads CASSLETSDANSDYTF. The CDR3 DNA, read in part, is TGTGCCAGCTCTCTCGAAACCAGCGATGCAAACTCCGACTACACC.

This clone has a single count. The genes are named according to mouse. The CDR3 is cut off 1 residue early in the read; its end comes from the germline J gene. V is TRBV26 and J is TRBJ2-7; TRBD2 aligns across 11 bases. After removal of 4 bases from V and 0 bases from J, the junction contained 5 bases not matched to a gene. The CDR3 loop spans 16 amino acids. Germline CDR1 is KGHPV and CDR2 is FQNQEV (reference sequence). The DNA read from the CDR3 is TGTGCCAGCAGTCCGGGACTGGGGGTGAGCTCCTATGAACAGTAC. It yields the protein CASSPGLGVSSYEQY. The CDR3, in full, reads CASSPGLGVSSYEQYF.

Details on this clone: Genes here carry mouse names. The DNA ends 1 residue before the CDR3 does, and the rest of the CDR3 is filled in from the germline J gene. This chain links TRBV5 with TRBJ2-1; D may match TRBD1 or TRBD2 (5 bases each). The V gene lost 4 bases and the J gene lost 3 bases, with 10 bases spanning the gap. Germline CDR1 reads LGHNA; CDR2 reads YNLKQL (reference sequence). CDR3 length: 14 residues. CDR3 in amino acids: CASSPRGSYAEQFF. The covered CDR3 bases are TGTGCCAGCAGCCCCCGGGGGTCCTATGCTGAGCAGTTC.

Comments on this clone: These gene names are mouse names. The read stops 1 residue short of the end of the CDR3; the missing end is completed from the germline J gene. The chain links TRBV26 to TRBJ2-2, with 8 bases lining up with TRBD1. From germline, CDR1 is KGHPV and CDR2 FQNQEV (reference sequence). With 3 bases clipped from V and 3 bases from J, the junction kept 6 bases outside the gene matches. This CDR3 has 16 residues. The DNA read from the CDR3 is TGTGCCAGCAGTCTCGACAGGGGCGGATACACCGGGCAGCTCTAC. Residues: CASSLDRGGYTGQLY. The whole CDR3 region reads CASSLDRGGYTGQLYF.

Worth noting for this clone: The germline and genes are mouse ones. The sequence runs out 1 residue before the end of the CDR3; the remainder is reconstructed from the germline J gene. The chain has TRBV26 and TRBJ1-1, with TRBD1 matching over 8 bases. Losses at the gene ends were 5 bases for V and 0 bases for J; bases not matched to a gene: 2. The CDR3 totals 14 residues. CDR1 is KGHPV, CDR2 FQNQEV, per germline (reference sequence). CDR3 region: CASSLQGANTEVFF. The part of the CDR3 DNA that was read is TGTGCCAGCAGTTTACAGGGGGCAAACACAGAAGTCTTC.

This clone was observed a handful of times. The gene symbols are mouse symbols. The read ends 1 residue shy of where the CDR3 ends; the end is completed using the germline J gene. This chain uses TRBV26 with TRBJ2-7, with D perhaps being TRBD1 or TRBD2 (5 bases each). This CDR3 has 12 residues. Germline V gives CDR1 KGHPV, CDR2 FQNQEV (reference sequence). The ends were cut back, 0 bases at V and 5 bases at J, with 5 bases in the middle. Partial CDR3 DNA: TGTGCCAGCAGTCTGTCGGGGGATGAACAGTAC. Translating it yields CASSLSGDEQY. The whole CDR3 is CASSLSGDEQYF. The whole variable domain, filled in from reference TRBV26 and TRBJ2-7, reads NSKVIQTPRYLVKGQGQKAKMRCIPEKGHPVVFWYQQNKNNEFKFLINFQNQEVLQQIDMTEKRFSAECPSNSPCSLEIQSSEAGDSALYLCASSLSGDEQYFGPGTRLTVL.

This clone was counted between two and nine times. Genes here carry mouse names. This CDR3 reads CASSPRGTGNTLYF. The CDR3 DNA, read in part, is TGTGCCAGCAGTCCTCGGGGAACTGGAAATACGCTCTAT. V and J are TRBV19 and TRBJ1-3, with D uncertain. The read is 1 residue too short to cover the CDR3 end, so that end is filled in from the germline J gene. Germline lookup yields CDR1 FNHDT and CDR2 SITEND (reference sequence). V dropped 4 bases and J dropped 2 bases, with 10 bases sitting between them. This CDR3 is built from 14 residues.

This clone turned up a few times. Gene names denote mouse genes. The CDR3 end falls 1 residue outside the read, so it is completed with the germline J gene. This chain links TRBV26 with TRBJ1-2; D is perhaps TRBD1 (6 bases). The CDR3 is 13 amino acids. Between the trimmed V and J ends, which lost 6 bases and 1 base, there was a span of 9 bases. Germline-derived CDR1 and CDR2 are KGHPV and FQNQEV (reference sequence). The part of the CDR3 DNA that was read is TGTGCCAGCAGAATACAGGGAAACTCCGACTACACC. It yields the protein CASRIQGNSDYT. The entire CDR3 protein is CASRIQGNSDYTF.

This clone was found once. Gene and germline names: mouse. Sequencing ends 1 residue short of the CDR3 end; the germline J gene provides the rest. The chain links TRBV15 to TRBJ2-7; the match to TRBD1 covers 9 bases. This CDR3 spans 14 amino acids. V dropped 6 bases and J dropped 6; count of bases not matched to a gene: 9. Looked up from germline, CDR1 is SGHND and CDR2 is FRSKSL. The sequenced part of the CDR3 DNA is TGTGCCAGCAGCTCCGGGACAGGGATTTTTGAACAGTAC. This codes for CASSSGTGIFEQY. The CDR3 in its entirety is CASSSGTGIFEQYF.

With respect to this clone: Gene names and germline refer to mouse. The read stops 1 residue short of the end of the CDR3; the missing end is completed from the germline J gene. The chain carries TRBV31 and TRBJ2-5; 8 bases match TRBD2. Per the germline V gene, CDR1 is GKSSPN and CDR2 is SITVG. The CDR3 runs to 15 residues. Germline trimming cut 0 bases from V and 0 bases from J; bases unmatched to any gene: 2. The CDR3 sequence is CAWSLWGGNQDTQYF. The part of the CDR3 DNA that was read is TGTGCCTGGAGTCTATGGGGGGGGAACCAAGACACCCAGTAC. Variable domain in full (rest from reference TRBV31 and TRBJ2-5): AQTIHQWPVAEIKAVGSPLSLGCTIKGKSSPNLYWYWQATGGTLQQLFYSITVGQVESVVQLNLSASRPKDDQFILSTEKLLLSHSGFYLCAWSLWGGNQDTQYFGPGTRLLVL.

Worth noting for this clone: The gene names given are mouse names. The CDR3 end lies 1 residue beyond the end of the read and is filled in from the germline J gene. This rearrangement joins TRBV31 to TRBJ2-3, with 14 nucleotides matching TRBD2. This CDR3 region has 15 residues. V was pared by 1 base and J by 3 bases, with 0 bases of the junction left unmatched. Germline lookup yields CDR1 GKSSPN and CDR2 SITVG. The CDR3 sequence: CAWSRDWGGAETLYF. CDR3 DNA, as far as it was read: TGTGCCTGGAGTCGGGACTGGGGGGGCGCAGAAACGCTGTAT. Looking up the rest from reference TRBV31 and TRBJ2-3 gives the full variable domain: AQTIHQWPVAEIKAVGSPLSLGCTIKGKSSPNLYWYWQATGGTLQQLFYSITVGQVESVVQLNLSASRPKDDQFILSTEKLLLSHSGFYLCAWSRDWGGAETLYFGSGTRLTVL.

In its sample, this clone was seen a few times. Gene names refer to mouse genes. The CDR3 is cut off 1 residue early in the read; its end comes from the germline J gene. The chain is built from TRBV3 and TRBJ1-2, with D possibly matching TRBD1 (5 bases). The germline CDR1 and CDR2 sequences are SNHLY and FYNGKV (reference sequence). V lost 5 bases to trimming and J lost 2 bases, with 6 bases between them. The CDR3 is 12 residues long. The CDR3: CASSRGNSDYTF. The part of the CDR3 DNA that was read is TGTGCCAGCAGCCGGGGGAACTCCGACTACACC. Complete variable domain (other parts from reference TRBV3 and TRBJ1-2): GPKVLQIPSHQIIDMGQMVTLNCDPVSNHLYFYWYKQILGQQMEFLVNFYNGKVMEKSKLFKDQFSVERPDGSYFTLKIQPTALEDSAVYFCASSRGNSDYTFGSGTRLLVI.

With respect to this clone: Gene labels here are mouse ones. The sequence runs out 1 residue before the end of the CDR3; the remainder is reconstructed from the germline J gene. Additional DNA sequences in this sample encode the identical CDR3. The chain combines TRBV26 with TRBJ1-2; 9 bases map to TRBD1. This CDR3 spans 14 amino acids. Germline values: CDR1 KGHPV, CDR2 FQNQEV (reference sequence). The ends lost 5 bases at V and 2 bases at J; junction bases unmatched: 3. The DNA read from the CDR3 is TGTGCCAGCAGTAGACAGGGGGGGAACTCCGACTACACC. Its translation: CASSRQGGNSDYT. The whole CDR3 sequence reads CASSRQGGNSDYTF.